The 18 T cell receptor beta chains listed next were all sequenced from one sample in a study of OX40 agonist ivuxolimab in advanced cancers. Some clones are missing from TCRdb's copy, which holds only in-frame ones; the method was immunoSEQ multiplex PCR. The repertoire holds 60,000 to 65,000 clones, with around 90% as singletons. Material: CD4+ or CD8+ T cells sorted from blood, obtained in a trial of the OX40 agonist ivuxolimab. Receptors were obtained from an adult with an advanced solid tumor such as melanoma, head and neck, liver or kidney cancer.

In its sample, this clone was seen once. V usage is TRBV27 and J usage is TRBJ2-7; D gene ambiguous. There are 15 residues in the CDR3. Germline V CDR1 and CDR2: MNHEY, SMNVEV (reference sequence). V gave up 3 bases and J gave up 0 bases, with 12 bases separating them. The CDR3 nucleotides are TGTGCCAGCAGTTTCTCCGCAGAAATCTCCTACGAGCAGTACTTC. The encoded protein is CASSFSAEISYEQYF.

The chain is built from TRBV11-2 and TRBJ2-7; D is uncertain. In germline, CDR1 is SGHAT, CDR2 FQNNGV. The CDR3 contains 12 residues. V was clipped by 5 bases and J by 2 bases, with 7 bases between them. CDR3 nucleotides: TGTGCCAGCAGCGTGGTTGCCTACGAGCAGTACTTC. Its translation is CASSVVAYEQYF.

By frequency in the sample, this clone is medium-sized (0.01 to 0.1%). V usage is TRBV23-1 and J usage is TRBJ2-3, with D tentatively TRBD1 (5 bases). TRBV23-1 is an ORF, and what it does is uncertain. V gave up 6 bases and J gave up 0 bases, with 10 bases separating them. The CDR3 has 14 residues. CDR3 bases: TGCGCCAGCAGCCGACAGACTAGCACAGATACGCAGTATTTT. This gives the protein CASSRQTSTDTQYF.

The CDR3 sequence: CASSPGRDQETQYF. CDR3 DNA sequence: TGTGCCAGCAGCCCGGGAAGAGACCAAGAGACCCAGTACTTC. The chain is built from TRBV9 and TRBJ2-5; possible D gene TRBD2, 5 bases. CDR1 and CDR2 (germline): SGDLS, YYNGEE. The CDR3 length is 14 residues. The V end was cut by 4 bases, the J end by 0 bases, with 10 bases between.

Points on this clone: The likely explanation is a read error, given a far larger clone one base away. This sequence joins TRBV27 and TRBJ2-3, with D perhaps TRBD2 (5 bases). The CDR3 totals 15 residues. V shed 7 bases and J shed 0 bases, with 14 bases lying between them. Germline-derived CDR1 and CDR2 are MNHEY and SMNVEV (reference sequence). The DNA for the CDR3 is TGTGCCAGCATCTTGGCGTGGGAGAGCACAGATACGCAGTATTTT. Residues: CASILAWESTDTQYF.

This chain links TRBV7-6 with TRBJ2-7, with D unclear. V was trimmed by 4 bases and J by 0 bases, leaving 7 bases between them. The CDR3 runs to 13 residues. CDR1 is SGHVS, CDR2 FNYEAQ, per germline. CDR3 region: CASSSTISYEQYF. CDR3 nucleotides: TGTGCCAGCAGCTCGACGATCTCCTACGAGCAGTACTTC.

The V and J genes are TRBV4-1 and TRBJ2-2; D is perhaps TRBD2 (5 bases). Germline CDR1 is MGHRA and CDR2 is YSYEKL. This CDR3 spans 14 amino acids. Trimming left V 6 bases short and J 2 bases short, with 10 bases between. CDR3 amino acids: CASSLGDNTGELFF. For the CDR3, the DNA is TGCGCCAGCAGTCTCGGGGATAACACCGGGGAGCTGTTTTTT.

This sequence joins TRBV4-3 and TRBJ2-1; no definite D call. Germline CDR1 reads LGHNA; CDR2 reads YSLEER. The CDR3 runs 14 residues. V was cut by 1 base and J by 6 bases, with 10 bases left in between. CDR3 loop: CASSQVSRSNEQFF. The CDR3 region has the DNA TGCGCCAGCAGCCAAGTATCAAGATCCAATGAGCAGTTCTTC.

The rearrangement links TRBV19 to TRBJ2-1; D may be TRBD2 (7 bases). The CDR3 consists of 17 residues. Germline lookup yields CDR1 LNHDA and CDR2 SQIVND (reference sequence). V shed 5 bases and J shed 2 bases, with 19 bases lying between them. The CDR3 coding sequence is TGTGCCAGTAGTCCCCCCTTAGGGGGGGGCCCCTACAATGAGCAGTTCTTC. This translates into CASSPPLGGGPYNEQFF. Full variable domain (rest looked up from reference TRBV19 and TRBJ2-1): DGGITQSPKYLFRKEGQNVTLSCEQNLNHDAMYWYRQDPGQGLRLIYYSQIVNDFQKGDIAEGYSVSREKKESFPLTVTSAQKNPTAFYLCASSPPLGGGPYNEQFFGPGTRLTVL.

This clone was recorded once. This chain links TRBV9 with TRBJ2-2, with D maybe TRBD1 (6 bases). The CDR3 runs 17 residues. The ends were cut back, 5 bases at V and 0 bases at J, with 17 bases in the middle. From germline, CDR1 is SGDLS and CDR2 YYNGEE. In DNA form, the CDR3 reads TGTGCCAGCAGGGAGGCCAGGGGTGAGCCGAACACCGGGGAGCTGTTTTTT. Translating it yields CASREARGEPNTGELFF.

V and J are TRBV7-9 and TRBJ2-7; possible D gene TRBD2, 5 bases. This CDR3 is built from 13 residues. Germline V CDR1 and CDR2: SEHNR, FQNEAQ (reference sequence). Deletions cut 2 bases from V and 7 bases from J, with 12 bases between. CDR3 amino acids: CASSLSSGWEQYF. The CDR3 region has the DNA TGTGCCAGCAGCTTATCATCGGGGTGGGAGCAGTACTTC.

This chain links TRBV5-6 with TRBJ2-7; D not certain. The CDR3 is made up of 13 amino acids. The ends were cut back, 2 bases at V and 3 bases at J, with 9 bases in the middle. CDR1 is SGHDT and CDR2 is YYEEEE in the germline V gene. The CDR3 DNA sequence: TGTGCCAGCAGCTTCAGGAGTCGCTACGAGCAGTACTTC. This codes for CASSFRSRYEQYF.

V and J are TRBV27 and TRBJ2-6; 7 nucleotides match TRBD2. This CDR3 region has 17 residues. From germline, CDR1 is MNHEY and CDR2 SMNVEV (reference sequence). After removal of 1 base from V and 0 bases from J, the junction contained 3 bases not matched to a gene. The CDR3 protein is CASSLWAGDSGANVLTF. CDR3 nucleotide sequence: TGTGCCAGCAGTTTATGGGCGGGGGACTCTGGGGCCAACGTCCTGACTTTC.

The CDR3 nucleotides read TGTGCCAGCAGCTTGTTGGGGGGTTTCACAGATACGCAGTATTTT. Translation: CASSLLGGFTDTQYF. The chain uses TRBV7-2 and TRBJ2-3; D may be TRBD2 (6 bases). The CDR3 runs to 15 residues. The germline V and J ends were trimmed by 3 bases and 2 bases, with 12 bases remaining between them. The germline V gene encodes CDR1 SGHTA and CDR2 FQGNSA.

CDR3 DNA sequence: TGTGCCAGCAGGGTTACCGTAATAGAAATCTACAATGAGCAGTTCTTC. This sequence encodes CASRVTVIEIYNEQFF. The genes are TRBV5-5 and TRBJ2-1; D uncertain. V was pared by 5 bases and J by 3 bases, with 18 bases between. Germline loops: CDR1 SGHKS, CDR2 YYEKEE (reference sequence). CDR3 length equals 16 residues.

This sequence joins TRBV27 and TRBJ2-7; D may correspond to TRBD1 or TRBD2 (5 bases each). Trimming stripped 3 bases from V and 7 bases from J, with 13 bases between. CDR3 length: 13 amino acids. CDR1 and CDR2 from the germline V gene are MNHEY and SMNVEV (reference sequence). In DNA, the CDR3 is TGTGCCAGCAGTTTGAAAGGGGCGGGTGAGCAGTACTTC. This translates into CASSLKGAGEQYF.

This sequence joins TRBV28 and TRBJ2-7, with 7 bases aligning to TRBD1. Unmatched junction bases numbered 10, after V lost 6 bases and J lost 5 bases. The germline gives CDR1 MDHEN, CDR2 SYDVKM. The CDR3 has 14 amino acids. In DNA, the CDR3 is TGTGCCAGCAGGCAGACAGGGCCCTCGAACGAGCAGTACTTC. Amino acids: CASRQTGPSNEQYF.

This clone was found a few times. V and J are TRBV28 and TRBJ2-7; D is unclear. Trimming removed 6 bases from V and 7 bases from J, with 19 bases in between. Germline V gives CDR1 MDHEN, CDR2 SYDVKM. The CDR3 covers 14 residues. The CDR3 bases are TGTGCCAGCAGGGCGGCTCTCGGGCAGGCGGAGCAGTACTTC. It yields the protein CASRAALGQAEQYF.